A single sample is the source of the 11 T cell receptor beta chains below, sequenced in a study of a mutant IDH1 vaccine in newly diagnosed glioma. Sample time point: baseline, week 1 (first vaccination visit). Treatment specified: pre-vaccination baseline after standard-of-care therapy. Only in-frame clones appear in the TCRdb table, and some are missing; sequencing was by immunoSEQ multiplex PCR. The data contain approximately 70,000 clones, about 86% of them singletons. The specimen was PBMCs, collected from a glioma patient treated with radiotherapy, temozolomide or both. The receptors here all came from a man aged 25-40 years with glioma.

The chain has TRBV2 and TRBJ1-5; TRBD1 might be the D (5 bases). CDR3 length equals 14 residues. The V and J ends lost 5 bases and 5 bases respectively, with 13 bases between them. CDR1 is SNHLY and CDR2 is FYNNEI in the germline V gene. This CDR3 is CASSINQGDQPQHF. Here the CDR3 DNA reads TGTGCCAGCAGTATAAACCAGGGAGATCAGCCCCAGCATTTT.

CDR3 nucleotides: TGTGCCAGCAGTGTATGGCAGCAGAAGCGCGCCCGCTCCTATAATTCACCCCTCCACTTT. Residues: CASSVWQQKRARSYNSPLHF. V usage is TRBV6-4 and J usage is TRBJ1-6, with no clear D. The V gene's germline CDR1 is MRHNA and CDR2 SNTAGT. V lost 4 bases, J lost 0 bases, and 22 bases lay in between. This CDR3 has 20 residues.

The chain couples TRBV13 to TRBJ2-1; the D gene is possibly TRBD2 (6 bases). The germline CDR1 and CDR2 sequences are PRHDT and FYEKMQ (reference sequence). The CDR3 sequence is 16 residues long. V shed 5 bases and J shed 1 base, with 15 bases lying between them. The CDR3 DNA is TGTGCCAGCAGCAGACAGCGGGTCGGTTCCTACAATGAGCAGTTCTTC. It yields the protein CASSRQRVGSYNEQFF.

The V gene is TRBV5-1, the J gene TRBJ2-5; D is perhaps TRBD2 (5 bases). The ends were cut back, 2 bases at V and 2 bases at J, with 16 bases in the middle. Germline values: CDR1 SGHRS, CDR2 YFSETQ. The CDR3 is 16 amino acids. The CDR3 sequence: CASSLGPSGAQETQYF. The CDR3 nucleotides read TGCGCCAGCAGCTTAGGCCCAAGCGGTGCACAAGAGACCCAGTACTTC.

V gene TRBV5-1 combines with J gene TRBJ1-2; D unclear. Trimming pared 0 bases from V and 8 bases from J, leaving 14 bases between. Germline CDR1 is SGHRS and CDR2 is YFSETQ. This CDR3 region has 14 residues. The CDR3 sequence: CASSLVADSRGYTF. For the CDR3, the DNA is TGCGCCAGCAGCTTGGTCGCCGATTCAAGGGGCTACACCTTC.

The rearrangement joins TRBV27 to TRBJ2-2; D could derive from TRBD1 or TRBD2 (6 bases each). The CDR3 totals 15 residues. Looked up from germline, CDR1 is MNHEY and CDR2 is SMNVEV (reference sequence). The V and J ends lost 6 bases and 3 bases respectively, with 14 bases between them. This chain's CDR3 is CASRPGARDTGELFF. The CDR3 bases are TGTGCCAGCAGACCGGGGGCGCGTGACACCGGGGAGCTGTTTTTT.

The rearrangement joins TRBV6-5 to TRBJ1-2; D gene ambiguous. There are 14 residues in the CDR3. Germline V gene data show CDR1 as MNHEY and CDR2 as SVGAGI. V was clipped by 5 bases and J by 1 base, with 11 bases between them. CDR3 loop: CASSPPGFNYGYTF. The CDR3 bases are TGTGCCAGCAGTCCGCCGGGATTTAACTATGGCTACACCTTC.

The chain joins TRBV7-6 to TRBJ1-1; TRBD1 is a possible D gene (6 bases). Germline assignment: CDR1 SGHVS and CDR2 FNYEAQ. This CDR3 is 15 amino acids long. The V end lost 1 base, the J end lost 1 base, and 10 bases lay between the germline ends. CDR3 protein: CASSLEGVGNTEAFF. DNA of the CDR3: TGTGCCAGCAGCTTAGAGGGGGTCGGGAACACTGAAGCTTTCTTT.

The CDR3 bases are TGTGCCAGTAGTAACCGGGTGCCTCTCCAAGAGACCCAGTACTTC. Encoded protein: CASSNRVPLQETQYF. V and J are TRBV19 and TRBJ2-5, with D unclear. This CDR3 has 15 residues. V shed 4 bases and J shed 1 base, with 13 bases lying between them. In germline, CDR1 is LNHDA, CDR2 SQIVND (reference sequence).

The chain has TRBV5-1 and TRBJ1-4, with a possible D match to TRBD1 (5 bases). Deletions cut 4 bases from V and 3 bases from J, with 10 bases between. Looked up from germline, CDR1 is SGHRS and CDR2 is YFSETQ. This CDR3 is built from 14 residues. The CDR3 protein is CASSRDGANEKLFF. The CDR3 nucleotides read TGCGCCAGCAGCCGGGACGGAGCTAATGAAAAACTGTTTTTT.

The rearrangement uses TRBV21-1 and TRBJ1-3; the table calls TRBD1, which could not be checked here. TRBV21-1 is a listed pseudogene. This CDR3 region has 16 residues. The CDR3 sequence is CASSPEKDRALNTIYF. CDR3 sequence (DNA): TGTGCCAGCAGCCCTGAGAAGGACAGGGCCCTAAACACCATATATTTT.